One sample yielded the 17 T cell receptor beta chains listed below, sequenced in a study of T cell repertoires in cytomegalovirus infection. TCRdb independently ran MiXCR on the reads; one entry per CDR3 protein. Of fewer than 650,000 distinct CDR3 sequences listed, approximately 40% are singletons. These receptors have no known antigen. The specimen was cultured PBMCs, collected from culture after CMV antigen stimulation. All receptors derive from a human donor in good health (CMV status not recorded). Some clones in this sample may be carry-over from other donors' samples.

This clonotype was found many times. The chain is built from TRBV7-8 and TRBJ2-3, with 8 positions matching TRBD2. The CDR3 runs 18 residues. From germline, CDR1 is SGHVS and CDR2 FQNEAQ. V shed 1 base, J shed 2 bases, and the junction held 11 bases outside the gene matches. The CDR3 here is CASSLGPLASGYTDTQYF. The CDR3 DNA reads TGTGCCAGCAGCTTAGGGCCCCTTGCTAGCGGGTACACAGATACGCAGTATTTT.

This clonotype was observed a few times. The chain is built from TRBV7-9 and TRBJ2-2, with a weak D call TRBD1 (5 bases). This CDR3 has 15 residues. Per germline, CDR1 SEHNR and CDR2 FQNEAQ (reference sequence). The V gene lost 3 bases and the J gene lost 1 base, with 9 bases spanning the gap. The CDR3 sequence: CASSLVTGNTGELFF. The CDR3 DNA reads TGTGCCAGCAGCTTGGTCACAGGGAACACCGGGGAGCTGTTTTTT.

In its sample, this clonotype was seen a few times. The chain employs TRBV7-8 and TRBJ1-3; D is ambiguous. The V and J ends lost 3 bases and 0 bases respectively, with 12 bases between them. Germline CDR1 SGHVS, CDR2 FQNEAQ. The CDR3 loop spans 16 amino acids. The DNA for the CDR3 is TGTGCCAGCAGCTTTCCAGCCCGGGGCTCTGGAAACACCATATATTTT. It yields the protein CASSFPARGSGNTIYF. The full variable domain, its missing parts supplied by reference TRBV7-8 and TRBJ1-3, is GAGVSQSPRYKVAKRGQDVALRCDPISGHVSLFWYQQALGQGPEFLTYFQNEAQLDKSGLPSDRFFAERPEGSVSTLKIQRTQQEDSAVYLCASSFPARGSGNTIYFGEGSWLTVV.

The V call is TRBV11-2, the J call TRBJ2-7, with 8 positions matching TRBD2. CDR1 SGHAT and CDR2 FQNNGV come from the germline V gene. The CDR3 runs 15 residues. V was pared by 3 bases and J by 4 bases, with 8 bases of the junction left unmatched. The CDR3 coding sequence is TGTGCCAGCAGCTTCCAGGGACTAGGGGAATACGAGCAGTACTTC. The encoded protein is CASSFQGLGEYEQYF.

The genes are TRBV2 and TRBJ2-5, with 9 bases lining up with TRBD2. The CDR3 has 14 amino acids. Germline trimming cut 6 bases from V and 2 bases from J; bases unmatched to any gene: 4. Germline V gives CDR1 SNHLY, CDR2 FYNNEI. The DNA for the CDR3 is TGTGCCAGCAGAGAGACTAGCGGTCAAGAGACCCAGTACTTC. This encodes CASRETSGQETQYF.

This clonotype was recorded only once. The genes are TRBV6-6 and TRBJ1-1, with D hard to call. This CDR3 contains 13 residues. The V gene's germline CDR1 is MNHNY and CDR2 SVGAGI (reference sequence). Trimming shortened V by 5 bases and J by 6 bases, and 13 bases separated the two germline ends. DNA for the CDR3: TGTGCCAGCAGTCTCGACATCGCAGCTGAAGCTTTCTTT. This encodes CASSLDIAAEAFF.

V usage is TRBV20-1 and J usage is TRBJ1-5; 8 positions match TRBD1. J lost 0 bases, V lost 2 bases, and 3 bases had no gene match. CDR3 size: 15 residues. CDR1 and CDR2 from the germline V gene are DFQATT and SNEGSKA (reference sequence). CDR3 protein: CSARQGAGSNQPQHF. Here the CDR3 DNA reads TGCAGTGCTAGACAGGGGGCTGGTAGCAATCAGCCCCAGCATTTT.

This clonotype was seen a few times. The chain joins TRBV6-2 or TRBV6-3 to TRBJ1-6; D is ambiguous. This CDR3 comprises 13 residues. V gave up 6 bases and J gave up 9 bases, with 12 bases separating them. CDR1 is MNHEY, CDR2 SVGEGT, per germline. CDR3 bases: TGTGCCAGCAGAGCCTCGGAGGTTTCACCCCTCCACTTT. Residues: CASRASEVSPLHF.

The rearrangement uses TRBV19 and TRBJ1-1; maybe TRBD1 (6 bases). Germline-derived CDR1 and CDR2 are LNHDA and SQIVND (reference sequence). Deletions cut 6 bases from V and 1 base from J, with 12 bases between. CDR3 length: 14 amino acids. The CDR3 here is CASRYRVGNTEAFF. CDR3 bases: TGTGCCAGTAGATACAGGGTAGGGAACACTGAAGCTTTCTTT.

This clonotype was counted a few times. J is TRBJ2-4 and V is TRBV28; 7 positions match TRBD1. This CDR3 is 14 amino acids long. J gave up 6 bases and V 6 bases, and 8 bases lay outside the gene matches. The germline V gene encodes CDR1 MDHEN and CDR2 SYDVKM. CDR3 sequence (DNA): TGTGCCAGCAGCCCCGGGACAGAGTTAAACATTCAGTACTTC. It translates to CASSPGTELNIQYF.

V usage is TRBV12-3 or TRBV12-4 and J usage is TRBJ2-7; D not certain. The length of the CDR3 is 14 residues. Trimming took 2 bases from V and 0 from J, leaving 8 bases between them. CDR3 sequence: CASSLMGPSYEQYF. The CDR3 nucleotides are TGTGCCAGCAGTTTAATGGGTCCCTCCTACGAGCAGTACTTC.

This clonotype was observed a few times. This chain connects TRBV5-1 to TRBJ1-6; no clear D gene. The V gene's germline CDR1 is SGHRS and CDR2 YFSETQ. The CDR3 runs to 15 residues. Trimming took off 0 bases at V and 6 bases at J, with 10 bases between the two ends. The CDR3 reads CASSLVEAANSPLHF. The CDR3 coding sequence is TGCGCCAGCAGCTTGGTGGAAGCGGCTAATTCACCCCTCCACTTT.

This clonotype was recorded many times. This chain links TRBV6-5 with TRBJ1-6; possibly TRBD1 for D (5 bases). Germline V gives CDR1 MNHEY, CDR2 SVGAGI. Deletions cut 0 bases from V and 9 bases from J, with 12 bases between. The CDR3 loop spans 15 amino acids. CDR3 DNA: TGTGCCAGCAGTTACTCATGGACATCGGGTTCACCCCTCCACTTT. This sequence encodes CASSYSWTSGSPLHF.

The chain joins TRBV5-4 to TRBJ1-3; D is undetermined. CDR3 length equals 16 residues. Trimming pared 0 bases from V and 0 bases from J, leaving 10 bases between. Germline CDR1 reads SGHNT; CDR2 reads YYREEE (reference sequence). DNA for the CDR3: TGTGCCAGCAGCTTGGACGGCAGGAGCTCTGGAAACACCATATATTTT. It codes for CASSLDGRSSGNTIYF.

In its sample, this clonotype was seen a few times. The chain is built from TRBV12-3 or TRBV12-4 and TRBJ1-2; D is unclear. The CDR3 consists of 14 residues. Trimming removed 5 bases at V and 8 bases at J, with 18 bases between. CDR3 sequence reads: CASSGSDLHWGYTF. The CDR3 nucleotides are TGTGCCAGCAGTGGGTCAGACCTCCACTGGGGCTACACCTTC.

This clonotype was recorded a few times. The chain's CDR3 is CASSLARRGLDYTDTQYF. The CDR3 DNA follows: TGTGCCAGCAGCTTAGCGCGAAGGGGTCTGGACTACACAGATACGCAGTATTTT. The genes are TRBV7-6 and TRBJ2-3, with D perhaps TRBD2 (6 bases). V gave up 0 bases and J gave up 2 bases, with 18 bases separating them. Per germline, CDR1 SGHVS and CDR2 FNYEAQ. The CDR3 loop spans 18 amino acids. The full variable domain, rest sourced from reference TRBV7-6 and TRBJ2-3, is GAGVSQSPRYKVTKRGQDVALRCDPISGHVSLYWYRQALGQGPEFLTYFNYEAQQDKSGLPNDRFSAERPEGSISTLTIQRTEQRDSAMYRCASSLARRGLDYTDTQYFGPGTRLTVL.

The chain recombines TRBV4-1 with TRBJ1-2; D is perhaps TRBD1 (5 bases). CDR1 is MGHRA, CDR2 YSYEKL, per germline. There are 16 residues in the CDR3. Between the trimmed V and J ends, which lost 2 bases and 8 bases, there was a span of 21 bases. This CDR3 reads CASSQPRAGRAKGYTF. The CDR3 coding sequence is TGCGCCAGCAGCCAACCACGGGCGGGACGCGCTAAGGGCTACACCTTC.